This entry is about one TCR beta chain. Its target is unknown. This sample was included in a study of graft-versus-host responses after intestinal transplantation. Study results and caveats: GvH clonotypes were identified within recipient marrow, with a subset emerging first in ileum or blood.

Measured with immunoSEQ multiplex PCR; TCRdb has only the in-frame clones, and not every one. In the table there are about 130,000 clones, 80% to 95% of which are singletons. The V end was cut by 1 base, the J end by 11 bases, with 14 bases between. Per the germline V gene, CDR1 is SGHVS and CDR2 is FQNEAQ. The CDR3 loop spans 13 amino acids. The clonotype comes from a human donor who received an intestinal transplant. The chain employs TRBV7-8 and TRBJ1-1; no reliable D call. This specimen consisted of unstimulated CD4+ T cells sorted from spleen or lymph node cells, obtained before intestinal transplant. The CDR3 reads CASSLEEVKKAFF. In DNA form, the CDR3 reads TGTGCCAGCAGCTTAGAGGAAGTAAAGAAGGCTTTCTTT. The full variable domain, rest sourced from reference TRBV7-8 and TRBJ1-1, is GAGVSQSPRYKVAKRGQDVALRCDPISGHVSLFWYQQALGQGPEFLTYFQNEAQLDKSGLPSDRFFAERPEGSVSTLKIQRTQQEDSAVYLCASSLEEVKKAFFGQGTRLTVV.